One and the same sample provided the 22 T cell receptor beta chains below, sequenced in a study of identical twins. TCRdb used MiXCR to reprocess the 5' RACE reads, holding one entry per CDR3 protein. The sample yields some 190,000 distinct CDR3 sequences, 15% to 20% seen once. These sequences were also reported in another study, on T cells expressing NK-cell markers.

The specimen sequenced was CD8+ T cells sorted from blood. The origin of the receptors is a woman younger than 35 in good health.

The table lists this clonotype with a few counts. This sequence joins TRBV7-2 and TRBJ2-1; the D gene could be TRBD1 or TRBD2 (5 bases each). Trimming pared 6 bases from V and 5 bases from J, leaving 20 bases between. This CDR3 comprises 16 residues. Germline V gene data show CDR1 as SGHTA and CDR2 as FQGNSA. CDR3: CASSLFRDPPNNEQFF. As DNA, the CDR3 is TGTGCCAGCAGTCTATTCCGGGACCCCCCTAACAATGAGCAGTTCTTC.

This clonotype has a handful of counts. The chain recombines TRBV6-1 with TRBJ2-7; D gene unclear. The CDR3 spans 15 residues. Germline loops: CDR1 MNHNS, CDR2 SASEGT. V was pared by 5 bases and J by 2 bases, with 16 bases between. The CDR3 nucleotides are TGTGCCAGCAGTCCCCTATTCAGACGGGCCTACGAGCAGTACTTC. It codes for CASSPLFRRAYEQYF.

In this sample, this clonotype turned up a few times. J is TRBJ2-7 and V is TRBV25-1, with 10 bases aligning to TRBD1. Germline values: CDR1 MGHDK, CDR2 SYGVNS. The V gene end was trimmed by 0 bases and the J gene end by 3 bases; junction bases not matched to a gene: 5. The CDR3 is made up of 16 amino acids. The CDR3 reads CASSEYGTGDLYEQYF. As DNA, the CDR3 is TGTGCCAGCAGTGAATATGGGACAGGGGACCTCTACGAGCAGTACTTC.

The table lists this clonotype with a few counts. The chain couples TRBV12-3 or TRBV12-4 to TRBJ2-7, with D perhaps matching TRBD2 (6 bases). This CDR3 spans 14 amino acids. Deletions cut 3 bases from V and 1 base from J, with 10 bases between. The CDR3 DNA reads TGTGCCAGCAGTTTTGGCGGGGAGTCCTACGAGCAGTACTTC. It codes for CASSFGGESYEQYF.

The rearrangement uses TRBV7-2 and TRBJ2-5, with D possibly being TRBD1 or TRBD2 (6 bases each). CDR1 SGHTA and CDR2 FQGNSA come from the germline V gene. Trimming shortened V by 3 bases and J by 5 bases, and 16 bases separated the two germline ends. The CDR3 has 15 residues. The CDR3 region is CASSLGLGGRETQYF. For the CDR3, the DNA is TGTGCCAGCAGCTTGGGTTTAGGGGGGCGGGAGACCCAGTACTTC.

The J gene is TRBJ2-5, the V gene TRBV20-1; TRBD1 is a possible D gene (5 bases). CDR1 and CDR2 from the germline V gene are DFQATT and SNEGSKA (reference sequence). Trimming took off 7 bases at V and 11 bases at J, with 14 bases between the two ends. This CDR3 comprises 10 residues. The CDR3 coding sequence is TGCAGTGTCAGATCAGGGTTACAGTACTTC. The encoded protein is CSVRSGLQYF.

In its sample, this clonotype was seen a few times. This sequence joins TRBV6-2 or TRBV6-3 and TRBJ2-3; D possibly corresponds to TRBD1 (5 bases). V gave up 10 bases and J gave up 0 bases, with 14 bases separating them. CDR3 length: 14 residues. CDR1 and CDR2 (germline): MNHEY, SVGEGT. Here the CDR3 reads CATHQGRSTDTQYF. DNA of the CDR3: TGTGCCACGCACCAGGGTCGGAGCACAGATACGCAGTATTTT.

The chain couples TRBV20-1 to TRBJ2-5, with 8 bases lining up with TRBD1. In germline, CDR1 is DFQATT, CDR2 SNEGSKA (reference sequence). V dropped 6 bases and J dropped 4; count of bases not matched to a gene: 13. The CDR3 covers 15 residues. For the CDR3, the DNA is TGCAGTGCCATTTTTGGGGCAGGGGGCTTAGAGACCCAGTACTTC. This sequence encodes CSAIFGAGGLETQYF.

The sample holds a few counts of this clonotype. The chain uses TRBV12-3 or TRBV12-4 and TRBJ2-2; D assignment may be TRBD1 or TRBD2 (5 bases each). Trimming cost V 10 bases and J 6 bases, with 15 bases left between them. CDR3 length equals 13 residues. The CDR3 DNA reads TGTGCCATTTACCCCGGGGACGCCGGGGAGCTGTTTTTT. Translating gives CAIYPGDAGELFF.

CDR3 sequence reads: CASSLVNGRAAFF. The CDR3 nucleotides are TGTGCCAGCAGCTTAGTGAACGGGAGAGCAGCTTTCTTT. The V and J genes are TRBV7-2 and TRBJ1-1; D is unclear. Germline CDR1 SGHTA, CDR2 FQGNSA. The CDR3 has 13 residues. Trimming took 1 base from V and 10 from J, leaving 13 bases between them.

This clonotype was counted a few times. The gene calls are TRBV6-4 and TRBJ2-1; 11 nucleotides match TRBD2. The V gene's germline CDR1 is MRHNA and CDR2 SNTAGT. CDR3 length: 16 amino acids. The V gene end was trimmed by 3 bases and the J gene end by 5 bases; junction bases not matched to a gene: 6. CDR3 DNA sequence: TGTGCCAGCAGTGATTCTAGACTAGCGGGAAACAATGAGCAGTTCTTC. This gives the protein CASSDSRLAGNNEQFF.

At least ten counts were recorded for this clonotype. The CDR3 loop is CASAGLPGELFF. CDR3 bases: TGTGCCAGCGCGGGACTACCCGGGGAGCTGTTTTTT. The chain couples TRBV14 to TRBJ2-2, with TRBD2 matching 7 bases. V lost 8 bases and J lost 6; bases outside the gene matches: 3. The CDR3 runs to 12 residues. In germline, CDR1 is SGHDN, CDR2 FVKESK.

This clonotype was seen only a few times. The chain carries TRBV12-3 or TRBV12-4 and TRBJ2-7, with 7 positions matching TRBD1. This CDR3 is 15 amino acids long. The V segment lost 3 bases and the J segment 0 bases; nucleotides outside the gene matches: 5. DNA of the CDR3: TGTGCCAGCAGTTTCGGACAGGAGCTCTCCTACGAGCAGTACTTC. This sequence encodes CASSFGQELSYEQYF.

The chain employs TRBV29-1 and TRBJ1-1; 8 bases are shared with TRBD1. The CDR3 has 13 residues. Trimming took 5 bases from V and 1 from J; bases not matched to a gene: 3. Per germline, CDR1 SQVTM and CDR2 ANQGSEA. The CDR3, as DNA: TGCAGCGTTCGGGGGACAGGGAACACTGAAGCTTTCTTT. It specifies CSVRGTGNTEAFF.

The chain couples TRBV7-6 to TRBJ1-2; 11 bases match TRBD1. CDR1 is SGHVS, CDR2 FNYEAQ, per germline. After removal of 5 bases from V and 4 bases from J, the junction contained 6 bases not matched to a gene. The CDR3 contains 15 residues. The CDR3 DNA sequence: TGTGCCAGCAGCAGCGGGACAGGGGGTCCCTATGGCTACACCTTC. Translating gives CASSSGTGGPYGYTF.

The chain uses TRBV15 and TRBJ2-3, with a possible D match to TRBD2 (6 bases). The CDR3 totals 14 residues. V was trimmed by 1 base and J by 1 base, leaving 6 bases between them. Germline CDR1 and CDR2: LNHNV and YYDKDF (reference sequence). The CDR3 region has the DNA TGTGCCACCAGCAGAGGCGGGGGCACAGATACGCAGTATTTT. It codes for CATSRGGGTDTQYF. Drawing the rest from reference TRBV15 and TRBJ2-3, the complete variable domain is DAMVIQNPRYQVTQFGKPVTLSCSQTLNHNVMYWYQQKSSQAPKLLFHYYDKDFNNEADTPDNFQSRRPNTSFCFLDIRSPGLGDTAMYLCATSRGGGTDTQYFGPGTRLTVL.

This clonotype was observed a few times. The chain carries TRBV9 and TRBJ2-1, with D possibly TRBD2 on 6 matching bases. The CDR3 has 15 amino acids. V lost 2 bases and J 0 bases, leaving 9 bases between the germline ends. Per the germline V gene, CDR1 is SGDLS and CDR2 is YYNGEE. Here the CDR3 DNA reads TGTGCCAGCAGCGTGCGGGATGGCTCCTACAATGAGCAGTTCTTC. This codes for CASSVRDGSYNEQFF.

The chain couples TRBV7-8 to TRBJ2-7; D may be TRBD1 (6 bases). Germline V gene lookup returns CDR1 SGHVS and CDR2 FQNEAQ. The CDR3 is made up of 15 amino acids. Trimming took off 8 bases at V and 3 bases at J, with 20 bases between the two ends. The CDR3 DNA is TGTGCCAGCCAACCCGGGGCAGGGGCCTTCTACGAGCAGTACTTC. It is translated as CASQPGAGAFYEQYF.

This clonotype appeared a few times. The rearrangement joins TRBV4-1 to TRBJ2-3; D not resolved. Germline values: CDR1 MGHRA, CDR2 YSYEKL. Trimming cost V 6 bases and J 3 bases, with 25 bases left between them. This CDR3 is built from 18 residues. The CDR3 sequence is CASSPRDVTPAETDTQYF. In DNA form, the CDR3 reads TGCGCCAGCAGTCCCAGAGATGTCACACCTGCGGAGACAGATACGCAGTATTTT.

The chain joins TRBV6-1 to TRBJ1-2, with 9 positions matching TRBD1. CDR1 is MNHNS and CDR2 is SASEGT in the germline V gene. V lost 8 bases and J lost 8; bases outside the gene matches: 9. This CDR3 is built from 13 residues. CDR3 amino acids: CASRLDRGKGYTF. DNA of the CDR3: TGTGCCAGCCGATTAGACAGGGGGAAAGGCTACACCTTC.

This clonotype has a handful of counts. This rearrangement joins TRBV6-6 to TRBJ1-1; D is ambiguous. The CDR3 is made up of 13 amino acids. V gave up 6 bases and J gave up 8 bases, with 16 bases separating them. Germline CDR1 is MNHNY and CDR2 is SVGAGI (reference sequence). CDR3 coding DNA: TGTGCCAGCAGACAACCTCGGCAGGCCGAAGCTTTCTTT. Its translation is CASRQPRQAEAFF.

Written as DNA, the CDR3 is TGTGCCAGCAGTTTGGGGGGGGAGTGGGTCACAGATACGCAGTATTTT. This sequence encodes CASSLGGEWVTDTQYF. The rearrangement uses TRBV27 and TRBJ2-3; 7 bases line up with TRBD2. The J segment lost 2 bases and the V segment lost 3 bases, leaving 8 bases of the junction unmatched. Germline loops: CDR1 MNHEY, CDR2 SMNVEV (reference sequence). The CDR3 is 16 amino acids.